This T cell receptor (beta chain) was documented in a study of blood T cell repertoires in COVID-19. Overall study context: Material from acute and convalescent COVID-19 was sourced from the United States, Italy and Spain. The cDNA or gDNA used as material had been derived from T cells, B-cell-depleted T cells, or PBMCs.

This CDR3 spans 13 amino acids. V lost 3 bases and J lost 1, with 6 bases in between. Germline CDR1 is SGHNT and CDR2 is YENEEA. Original processing methods: By means of reference gene primer amplification, nucleated cell counts were estimated. The assay was immunoSEQ multiplex PCR, and TCRdb's table has in-frame clones only and misses some. V and J calls plus clone size are reproduced from that table; the DNA served to infer D and trimming. The profile shows approximately 110,000 clones, approximately 81% of them singletons. This sequence originates from a man aged 40-50 years with acute or convalescent COVID-19. Sequencing was done on a sample of peripheral blood. The chain recombines TRBV11-3 with TRBJ1-1; D is unresolved. The CDR3 sequence is CASSFGGNTEAFF. CDR3 sequence (DNA): TGTGCCAGCAGCTTCGGTGGGAACACTGAAGCTTTCTTT.